The 22 T cell receptor beta chains below come from one sample, sequenced in a study of cytomegalovirus exposure and HLA in healthy donors. 13 Jbeta primers and 60 Vbeta primers were used for the PCR. Method: immunoSEQ multiplex PCR; TCRdb's copy keeps in-frame clones and lacks some. The sample yields fewer than 200,000 clones, roughly 79% seen once. Sample: PBMCs. Source of these receptors: a man aged 40-55 years in good health and CMV-seropositive.

V gene TRBV5-5 combines with J gene TRBJ2-7, with 7 bases fitting TRBD1. With 7 bases clipped from V and 5 bases from J, the junction kept 12 bases outside the gene matches. Per the germline V gene, CDR1 is SGHKS and CDR2 is YYEKEE (reference sequence). This CDR3 comprises 14 residues. Here the CDR3 DNA reads TGTGCCAGCCGAATATACAGGGGTGGAGACGAGCAGTACTTC. This codes for CASRIYRGGDEQYF.

The genes are TRBV6-1 and TRBJ2-5, with TRBD1 matching 9 bases. The DNA end is a closer match to TRBJ2-7, so the J assignment may be wrong. Germline CDR1 MNHNS, CDR2 SASEGT. There are 15 residues in the CDR3. CDR3 coding DNA: TGTGCCAGCAGTCGCCCGGGACAGGGATTGCACGAGCAGTACTTC. It specifies CASSRPGQGLHEQYF.

The CDR3: CASNTGPVLETQYF. For the CDR3, the DNA is TGTGCCAGCAATACCGGTCCGGTTCTGGAGACCCAGTACTTC. This sequence joins TRBV11-2 and TRBJ2-5; D gene unclear. The CDR3 totals 14 residues. Trimming removed 7 bases at V and 5 bases at J, with 17 bases between. Germline V CDR1 and CDR2: SGHAT, FQNNGV.

This chain links TRBV7-9 with TRBJ1-1, with D maybe TRBD1 (5 bases). The germline V gene has CDR1 SEHNR and CDR2 FQNEAQ (reference sequence). The V gene lost 4 bases and the J gene lost 8 bases, with 14 bases spanning the gap. The CDR3 is made up of 13 amino acids. The CDR3 here is CASSYTGGREAFF. CDR3 nucleotide sequence: TGTGCCAGCAGCTATACAGGTGGGCGCGAAGCTTTCTTT.

The V gene is TRBV7-9, the J gene TRBJ2-1; 9 bases align to TRBD2. This CDR3 is built from 14 residues. Germline values: CDR1 SEHNR, CDR2 FQNEAQ (reference sequence). The trim removed 5 bases at V and 9 bases at J, leaving 8 bases unmatched. Here the CDR3 reads CASSILAGEGEQFF. Here the CDR3 DNA reads TGTGCCAGCAGCATCTTAGCGGGGGAGGGTGAGCAGTTCTTC.

This chain joins TRBV7-9 and TRBJ1-1; TRBD1 agrees at 7 bases. Trimming cost V 5 bases and J 5 bases; bases outside gene matches: 8. Germline V CDR1 and CDR2: SEHNR, FQNEAQ (reference sequence). CDR3 length: 14 residues. The CDR3 DNA reads as TGTGCCAGCAGCCTGACAGGGCACCATACTGAAGCTTTCTTT. Protein product: CASSLTGHHTEAFF.

As for this clone: One junction end does not reproduce the germline sequence, and a read error may be involved. The chain carries TRBV6-1 and TRBJ2-7; 13 bases map to TRBD2. CDR3 size: 18 residues. Germline CDR1 is MNHNS and CDR2 is SASEGT. CDR3 bases: TGTGCCAGCAGTGCGTCGGGTGGACTAGCGGGAGTCTCCCACGAGCAGTACTTC. It encodes CASSASGGLAGVSHEQYF.

The chain has TRBV4-1 and TRBJ2-1, with D perhaps matching TRBD2 (7 bases). The CDR3 contains 16 residues. V was shortened by 5 bases and J by 7 bases, with 21 bases between the two germline ends. Germline V gene sequence: CDR1 MGHRA, CDR2 YSYEKL. CDR3: CASSAQQAGALNEQFF. The CDR3 DNA sequence: TGCGCCAGCAGCGCCCAGCAGGCGGGGGCGTTAAATGAGCAGTTCTTC.

The rearrangement uses TRBV28 and TRBJ2-1; TRBD2 is a possible D gene (6 bases). The germline V and J ends were trimmed by 6 bases and 3 bases, with 12 bases remaining between them. From germline, CDR1 is MDHEN and CDR2 SYDVKM. CDR3 length equals 14 residues. CDR3 coding DNA: TGTGCCAGCAGACCGGGACTGGGCTACAATGAGCAGTTCTTC. Translating it yields CASRPGLGYNEQFF.

The CDR3 sequence: CASRPTGNQPQHF. In nucleotides, the CDR3 is TGTGCCAGCAGACCCACAGGGAATCAGCCCCAGCATTTT. This chain joins TRBV2 and TRBJ1-5; possible D gene TRBD1, 6 bases. Trimming took off 6 bases at V and 4 bases at J, with 10 bases between the two ends. CDR1 is SNHLY, CDR2 FYNNEI, per germline. The CDR3 has 13 amino acids.

The chain is built from TRBV6-5 and TRBJ1-1; a weak D match, TRBD1 (5 bases). The V gene lost 2 bases and the J gene lost 5 bases, with 15 bases spanning the gap. Germline V gene lookup returns CDR1 MNHEY and CDR2 SVGAGI. CDR3 size: 15 residues. The CDR3 coding sequence is TGTGCCAGCAGTTACGCGTGGGGGGAGGGGACTGAAGCTTTCTTT. It codes for CASSYAWGEGTEAFF.

CDR3 coding DNA: TGTGCCAGCAGGGGGGCGGGAGATGAAAAACTGTTTTTT. This sequence encodes CASRGAGDEKLFF. The chain is built from TRBV7-9 and TRBJ1-4; possible D gene TRBD1, 6 bases. V was clipped by 6 bases and J by 6 bases, with 11 bases between them. The CDR3 extends over 13 amino acids. CDR1 is SEHNR, CDR2 FQNEAQ, per germline (reference sequence).

This sequence joins TRBV27 and TRBJ2-5, with TRBD1 as a possible D gene (6 bases). Deletions cut 6 bases from V and 5 bases from J, with 13 bases between. The CDR3 length is 13 residues. Germline CDR1 MNHEY, CDR2 SMNVEV (reference sequence). CDR3 region: CASSWGQGETQYF. CDR3 in DNA: TGTGCCAGCAGCTGGGGGCAGGGGGAGACCCAGTACTTC.

The rearrangement uses TRBV7-9 and TRBJ2-2, with 8 bases identical to TRBD1. CDR3 length: 16 amino acids. Germline CDR1 and CDR2: SEHNR and FQNEAQ (reference sequence). The V and J ends lost 7 bases and 1 base, in that order; junction bases with no gene match: 8. CDR3: CASTLLGTGNTGELFF. CDR3 sequence (DNA): TGTGCCAGCACCCTACTCGGGACAGGGAACACCGGGGAGCTGTTTTTT.

The V call is TRBV5-6, the J call TRBJ2-1; D is unclear. Trimming cost V 0 bases and J 0 bases, with 13 bases left between them. The length of the CDR3 is 17 residues. Per the germline V gene, CDR1 is SGHDT and CDR2 is YYEEEE. CDR3 protein: CASSLGTGGYSYNEQFF. DNA of the CDR3: TGTGCCAGCAGCTTGGGAACCGGCGGCTACTCCTACAATGAGCAGTTCTTC. Complete variable domain (other parts from reference TRBV5-6 and TRBJ2-1): DAGVTQSPTHLIKTRGQQVTLRCSPKSGHDTVSWYQQALGQGPQFIFQYYEEEERQRGNFPDRFSGHQFPNYSSELNVNALLLGDSALYLCASSLGTGGYSYNEQFFGPGTRLTVL.

The rearrangement links TRBV9 to TRBJ2-1, with 14 bases fitting TRBD2. The length of the CDR3 is 18 residues. CDR1 is SGDLS, CDR2 YYNGEE, per germline. Losses at the gene ends were 4 bases for V and 1 base for J; bases not matched to a gene: 7. CDR3 coding DNA: TGTGCCAGCAGCCCCGGGACTAGCGGGAGAGGTTCCTACAATGAGCAGTTCTTC. This encodes CASSPGTSGRGSYNEQFF.

The rearrangement links TRBV7-9 to TRBJ2-7; 8 bases are shared with TRBD2. The CDR3 covers 16 residues. V lost 2 bases and J lost 6; bases outside the gene matches: 12. Per the germline V gene, CDR1 is SEHNR and CDR2 is FQNEAQ (reference sequence). DNA for the CDR3: TGTGCCAGCAGCTTAACCACCCCGGGGGGGAACATCGAGCAGTACTTC. It yields the protein CASSLTTPGGNIEQYF. The whole variable domain, remainder taken from reference TRBV7-9 and TRBJ2-7, is DTGVSQNPRHKITKRGQNVTFRCDPISEHNRLYWYRQTLGQGPEFLTYFQNEAQLEKSRLLSDRFSAERPKGSFSTLEIQRTEQGDSAMYLCASSLTTPGGNIEQYFGPGTRLTVT.

The V gene is TRBV19, the J gene TRBJ2-7, with 8 bases fitting TRBD1. This CDR3 has 16 residues. The ends lost 7 bases at V and 5 bases at J; junction bases unmatched: 16. The germline V gene encodes CDR1 LNHDA and CDR2 SQIVND (reference sequence). The CDR3 DNA sequence: TGTGCCAGTAAACGGGCAGGGGGCGGCACCGGGGACGAGCAGTACTTC. Residues: CASKRAGGGTGDEQYF.

The chain recombines TRBV7-8 with TRBJ1-2; no reliable D call. Germline CDR1 and CDR2: SGHVS and FQNEAQ. V shed 7 bases and J shed 4 bases, with 13 bases lying between them. This CDR3 contains 13 residues. This chain's CDR3 is CASTLGSAYGYTF. As DNA, the CDR3 is TGTGCCAGCACTCTGGGCTCGGCCTATGGCTACACCTTC.

The V and J genes are TRBV2 and TRBJ2-7; the match to TRBD2 covers 10 bases. Germline lookup yields CDR1 SNHLY and CDR2 FYNNEI. The V and J ends lost 3 bases and 2 bases, in that order; junction bases with no gene match: 1. There are 14 residues in the CDR3. This CDR3 is CASSEGTSAYEQYF. The CDR3 region has the DNA TGTGCCAGCAGTGAGGGGACTAGCGCCTACGAGCAGTACTTC.

Concerning this clone: In the same sample, other DNA sequences code for this CDR3. V gene TRBV6-6 combines with J gene TRBJ1-4; D not resolved. The germline V gene encodes CDR1 MNHNY and CDR2 SVGAGI (reference sequence). This CDR3 spans 16 amino acids. The V end was cut by 2 bases, the J end by 5 bases, with 15 bases between. CDR3 residues: CASSYGRDGVNEKLFF. The CDR3 DNA sequence: TGTGCCAGCAGTTACGGCCGCGACGGGGTAAATGAAAAACTGTTTTTT.

A word on this clone: The DNA is left out, because the CDR3 cannot be placed on it with certainty; the CDR3 is given as TCRdb lists it. The genes are TRBV13 and TRBJ2-7; TRBD2 is the table's D call and was not checked against the DNA. The CDR3 extends over 13 residues, inclusive of both ends. The germline CDR1 and CDR2 sequences are PRHDT and FYEKMQ (reference sequence). CDR3 amino acids: CASSWGEGAEKYF.